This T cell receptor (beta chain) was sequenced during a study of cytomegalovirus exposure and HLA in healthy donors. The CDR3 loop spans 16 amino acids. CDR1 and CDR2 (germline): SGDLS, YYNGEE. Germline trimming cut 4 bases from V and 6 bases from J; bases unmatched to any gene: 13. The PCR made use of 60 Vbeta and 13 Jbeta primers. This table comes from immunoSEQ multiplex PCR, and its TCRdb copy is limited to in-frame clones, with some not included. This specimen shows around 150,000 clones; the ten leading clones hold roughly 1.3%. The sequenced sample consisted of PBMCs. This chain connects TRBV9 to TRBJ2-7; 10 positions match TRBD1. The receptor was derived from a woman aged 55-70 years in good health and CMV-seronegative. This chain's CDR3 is CASSPPGQGIEGEQYF. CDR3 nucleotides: TGTGCCAGCAGCCCCCCGGGACAGGGGATTGAGGGCGAGCAGTACTTC.